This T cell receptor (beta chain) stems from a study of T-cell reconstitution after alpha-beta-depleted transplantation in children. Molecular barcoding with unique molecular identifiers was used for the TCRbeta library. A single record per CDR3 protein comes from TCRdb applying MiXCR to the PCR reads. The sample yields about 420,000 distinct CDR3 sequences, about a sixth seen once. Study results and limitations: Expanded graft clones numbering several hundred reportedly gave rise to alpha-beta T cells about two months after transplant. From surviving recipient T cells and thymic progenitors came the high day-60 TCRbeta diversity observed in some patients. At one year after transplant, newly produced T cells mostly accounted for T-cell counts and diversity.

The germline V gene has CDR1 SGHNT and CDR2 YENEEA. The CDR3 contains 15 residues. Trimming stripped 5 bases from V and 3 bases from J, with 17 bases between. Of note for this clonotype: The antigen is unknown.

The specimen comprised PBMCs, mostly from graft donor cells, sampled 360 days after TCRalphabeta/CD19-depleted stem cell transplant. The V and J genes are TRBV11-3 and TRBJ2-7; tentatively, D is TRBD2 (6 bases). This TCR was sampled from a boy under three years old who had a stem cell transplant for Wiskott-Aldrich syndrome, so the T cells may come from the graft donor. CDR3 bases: TGTGCCAGCAGCGTTTACCAGGGAGGTTTCTACGAGCAGTACTTC. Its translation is CASSVYQGGFYEQYF. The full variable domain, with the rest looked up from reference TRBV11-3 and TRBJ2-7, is EAGVVQSPRYKIIEKKQPVAFWCNPISGHNTLYWYLQNLGQGPELLIRYENEEAVDDSQLPKDRFSAERLKGVDSTLKIQPAELGDSAVYLCASSVYQGGFYEQYFGPGTRLTVT.